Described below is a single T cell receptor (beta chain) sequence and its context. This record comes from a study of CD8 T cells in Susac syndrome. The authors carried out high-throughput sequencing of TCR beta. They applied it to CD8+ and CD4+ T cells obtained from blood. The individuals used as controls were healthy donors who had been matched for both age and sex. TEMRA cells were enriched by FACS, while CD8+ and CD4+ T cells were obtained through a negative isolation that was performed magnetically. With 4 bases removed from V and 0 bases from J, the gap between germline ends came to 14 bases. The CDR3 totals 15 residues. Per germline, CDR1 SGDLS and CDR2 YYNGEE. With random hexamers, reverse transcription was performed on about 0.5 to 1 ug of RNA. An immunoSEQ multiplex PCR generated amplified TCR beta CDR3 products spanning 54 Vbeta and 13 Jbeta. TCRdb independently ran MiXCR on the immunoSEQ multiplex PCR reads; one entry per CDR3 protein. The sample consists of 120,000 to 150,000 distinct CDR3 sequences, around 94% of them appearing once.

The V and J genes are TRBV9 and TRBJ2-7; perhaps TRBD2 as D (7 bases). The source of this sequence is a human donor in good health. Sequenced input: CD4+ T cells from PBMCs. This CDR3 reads CASSPRGAGSYEQYF. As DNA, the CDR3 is TGTGCCAGCAGCCCCCGGGGGGCGGGCTCCTACGAGCAGTACTTC.